What follows are 9 T cell receptor beta chains derived from one specimen sequenced in a study of cytomegalovirus exposure and HLA in healthy donors. PCR used 60 Vbeta primers and 13 Jbeta primers. The repertoire was sequenced with immunoSEQ multiplex PCR; TCRdb's copy has only in-frame clones and lacks some. In all, the sample yields some 120,000 clones. Sequenced material: PBMCs. These receptor sequences come from a man under 40 in good health and CMV-seronegative.

The chain has TRBV5-1 and TRBJ2-2; 8 bases line up with TRBD2. The CDR3 sequence is 17 residues long. CDR1 and CDR2 from the germline V gene are SGHRS and YFSETQ. Losses at the gene ends were 0 bases for V and 6 bases for J; bases not matched to a gene: 10. CDR3 nucleotide sequence: TGCGCCAGCAGCTTGGGGACCGTCGGAGCGGGAGCCGGGGAGCTGTTTTTT. Amino acid sequence: CASSLGTVGAGAGELFF. Full variable domain (rest looked up from reference TRBV5-1 and TRBJ2-2): KAGVTQTPRYLIKTRGQQVTLSCSPISGHRSVSWYQQTPGQGLQFLFEYFSETQRNKGNFPGRFSGRQFSNSRSEMNVSTLELGDSALYLCASSLGTVGAGAGELFFGEGSRLTVL.

The genes are TRBV5-1 and TRBJ2-1; 8 bases are shared with TRBD1. There are 15 residues in the CDR3. Germline trimming cut 3 bases from V and 8 bases from J; bases unmatched to any gene: 10. Germline CDR1 is SGHRS and CDR2 is YFSETQ. CDR3: CASSSHPDRVDEQFF. CDR3 sequence (DNA): TGCGCCAGCAGCTCACACCCGGACAGGGTCGATGAGCAGTTCTTC.

This rearrangement joins TRBV7-2 to TRBJ2-3, with 9 bases matching TRBD2. With 4 bases clipped from V and 3 bases from J, the junction kept 5 bases outside the gene matches. The CDR3 spans 15 residues. Germline lookup yields CDR1 SGHTA and CDR2 FQGNSA. The CDR3 protein is CASSSLAGETDTQYF. The DNA for the CDR3 is TGTGCCAGCAGCTCCTTAGCGGGGGAAACAGATACGCAGTATTTT.

This rearrangement joins TRBV19 to TRBJ1-5; 8 bases are shared with TRBD1. J gave up 2 bases and V 7 bases, and 13 bases lay outside the gene matches. The V gene's germline CDR1 is LNHDA and CDR2 SQIVND (reference sequence). The CDR3 is 17 amino acids. The CDR3, as DNA: TGTGCCAGTACCCCCGGACAGGGCGGAAAGGGCAATCAGCCCCAGCATTTT. It translates to CASTPGQGGKGNQPQHF.

The chain recombines TRBV4-3 with TRBJ1-1; D uncertain. The ends were cut back, 1 base at V and 0 bases at J, with 15 bases in the middle. Germline V gives CDR1 LGHNA, CDR2 YSLEER. The CDR3 is made up of 17 amino acids. This chain's CDR3 is CASSQGTPPLMNTEAFF. The CDR3 DNA sequence: TGCGCCAGCAGCCAAGGTACCCCCCCGCTAATGAACACTGAAGCTTTCTTT.

J is TRBJ2-7 and V is TRBV25-1; D is ambiguous. This CDR3 contains 11 residues. Germline V gene sequence: CDR1 MGHDK, CDR2 SYGVNS. Trimming shortened V by 3 bases and J by 3 bases, and 3 bases separated the two germline ends. The CDR3 reads CASSDLYEQYF. The DNA of the CDR3 is TGTGCCAGCAGTGATCTCTACGAGCAGTACTTC.

This chain uses TRBV27 with TRBJ1-5; TRBD1 matches 7 bases. The CDR3 loop spans 17 amino acids. The V segment lost 2 bases and the J segment 2 bases; nucleotides outside the gene matches: 9. Germline V CDR1 and CDR2: MNHEY, SMNVEV (reference sequence). The CDR3 loop is CASSLRQTGKGNQPQHF. For the CDR3, the DNA is TGTGCCAGCAGTTTACGCCAGACAGGGAAGGGCAATCAGCCCCAGCATTTT.

The chain couples TRBV7-6 to TRBJ2-7, with a weak D call TRBD1 (5 bases). The germline V gene has CDR1 SGHVS and CDR2 FNYEAQ. V was cut by 5 bases and J by 0 bases, with 8 bases left in between. CDR3 length: 13 residues. The CDR3 here is CASSADSSYEQYF. CDR3 nucleotides: TGTGCCAGCAGCGCAGACAGCTCCTACGAGCAGTACTTC.

The gene calls are TRBV28 and TRBJ2-2, with TRBD2 matching over 12 bases. The CDR3 loop spans 19 amino acids. CDR1 is MDHEN and CDR2 is SYDVKM in the germline V gene. J gave up 3 bases and V 7 bases, and 15 bases lay outside the gene matches. The CDR3 DNA follows: TGTGCCAGCACCACTATTCGGCTAGCGGGAGGGCCGGACACCGGGGAGCTGTTTTTT. Amino acid sequence: CASTTIRLAGGPDTGELFF.